The subject of this entry is one T cell receptor (beta chain). Study processing details: It was from reference gene primer amplification that nucleated cell counts were estimated. Some clones are missing from TCRdb's copy, which holds only in-frame ones; the method was immunoSEQ multiplex PCR. V, J and clone size are those of that table, while D and trimming were read from the DNA. This sample has tens of thousands of clones, with around 80% found just once. CDR3 length equals 15 residues. Trimming cost V 4 bases and J 2 bases, with 15 bases left between them. The germline CDR1 and CDR2 sequences are MDHEN and SYDVKM. These data originate in a study of blood T cell repertoires in COVID-19. Study overall: Italy, Spain and the United States were the sources of the convalescent and acute COVID-19 samples. T cells, B-cell-depleted T cells, or PBMCs supplied cDNA or gDNA.

The sequenced sample consisted of peripheral blood. V usage is TRBV28 and J usage is TRBJ2-7; D may be TRBD2 (6 bases). The sequence was obtained from a man aged 50 to 59 with active COVID-19. The CDR3 here is CASSSFGGGAYEQYF. In DNA, the CDR3 is TGTGCCAGCAGTTCTTTCGGAGGAGGGGCCTACGAGCAGTACTTC.